This entry is about one TCR beta chain. A single base separates this from a much larger clone, so it may be a read error. The sample belongs to a study of CD8+CD57+ T cells in acquired aplastic anemia. CDR1 SGHAT and CDR2 FQNNGV come from the germline V gene. The CDR3 totals 12 residues. Before being chosen for sequencing, patients had shown CD8+CD57+ cell expansion by flow cytometry. The TCR beta profiling, which covered VDJ combination and CDR3 sequence, was carried out using genomic DNA as the template. TCRdb redid the calling of the reads with MiXCR, one entry per CDR3 protein. The data show hundreds of thousands of distinct CDR3 sequences, more than 25% seen once.

Specimen: sorted CD4+, CD8+, or CD8+CD57+ T cells (not recorded which) from PBMCs. The receptor was isolated from a human donor with aplastic anemia. V is TRBV11-2 and J is TRBJ2-5; tentatively, D is TRBD2 (6 bases). The J call may be incorrect, as the DNA end agrees better with TRBJ2-7. The DNA for the CDR3 is TGTGCCAGCAGGTCGGGAGCCTGCGAGCAGTACTTC. Protein product: CASRSGACEQYF.